A selection of T cell receptor beta chains follows, all from one sample in a study of blood T cell repertoires in COVID-19. Method: immunoSEQ multiplex PCR; TCRdb's copy keeps in-frame clones and lacks some. The sample holds some 400,000 clones, 85% to 90% seen once. Input material: PBMCs or T cells enriched from blood (not recorded which). Receptors originate from a woman in her thirties who had recovered from COVID-19. Each CDR3 is given with its conserved first and last residue. D genes are given only for firm matches. Some rows mark clone size as missing; the rest say once, few, many or name a class of expanded clone.

d_call	v_call	clone_size	j_call	cdr3_nt	cdr3_aa
NA	TRBV12-3/TRBV12-4	NA	TRBJ2-1	TGTGCCACCCGGCACCCCTCTAGCAATGAGCAGTTCTTC	CATRHPSSNEQFF
TRBD1	TRBV9	few	TRBJ1-1	TGTGCCAGCAGCGCGAGCCACGGACAGGGTTCGGCTTTCTTT	CASSASHGQGSAFF
TRBD2	TRBV20-1	NA	TRBJ2-3	TGCAGTGCTCAGCGGGGGGGTACGCAGTATTTT	CSAQRGGTQYF
TRBD2	TRBV18	NA	TRBJ2-3	TGTGCCAGCTCACCAAAAGCGGGGGGCACAGATACGCAGTATTTT	CASSPKAGGTDTQYF
TRBD2	TRBV2	few	TRBJ2-1	TGTGCCAGCAGTTTTAGCCCCCCTAGCGGGGTGTACAATGAGCAGTTCTTC	CASSFSPPSGVYNEQFF
NA	TRBV19	NA	TRBJ1-6	TGTGCCAGTAAGACTTTTAATTCACCCCTCCACTTT	CASKTFNSPLHF
NA	TRBV24-1	NA	TRBJ2-7	TGTGCCACCAGTGATACAGGAAAAGGCTACGAGCAGTACTTC	CATSDTGKGYEQYF
TRBD1	TRBV20-1	NA	TRBJ2-4	TGCAGTGCTTACGGGACAGCACAGTACTTC	CSAYGTAQYF
TRBD1	TRBV28	NA	TRBJ1-1	TGTGCCAGCAGTTTAAACAGGGGGAGGAGCGGCACTGAAGCTTTCTTT	CASSLNRGRSGTEAFF
TRBD2	TRBV11-2	NA	TRBJ2-7	TGTGCCAGCAGCTTTATGACTAGCGGGGGTTCCGAGCAGTACTTC	CASSFMTSGGSEQYF
NA	TRBV18	NA	TRBJ1-2	TGTGCCAGCTCACCACTTGACAGCTATGGCTACACCTTC	CASSPLDSYGYTF
TRBD1	TRBV7-2	NA	TRBJ2-7	TGTGCCAGCAGCTTGTACAGGGGTGGCTACGAGCAGTACTTC	CASSLYRGGYEQYF
NA	TRBV9	NA	TRBJ2-5	TGTGCCAGCAGCGTAGGGGCAGGGCATTCACAAGAGACCCAGTACTTC	CASSVGAGHSQETQYF
NA	TRBV14	NA	TRBJ2-5	TGTGCCAGCAGCCGACACTACCAAGAGACCCAGTACTTC	CASSRHYQETQYF
NA	TRBV21-1	NA	TRBJ2-2	TGTGCCAGCAGCACTTGGGGTGAGGGTCTAACGAACACCGGGGAGCTGTTTTTT	CASSTWGEGLTNTGELFF
TRBD2	TRBV2	NA	TRBJ2-2	TGTGCCAGCAGTGCAATCCTAGCGGGAGGGAACCGTACCGGGGAGCTGTTTTTT	CASSAILAGGNRTGELFF
NA	TRBV19	once	TRBJ2-2	TGTGCCAGTAGTCTCCCCCCCTCGCGGAGCTACACCGGGGAGCTGTTTTTT	CASSLPPSRSYTGELFF
NA	TRBV29-1	NA	TRBJ1-5	TGCAGCGCAACCATACAGGGAACGGGTCAGCCCCAGCATTTT	CSATIQGTGQPQHF
NA	TRBV28	few	TRBJ1-5	TGTGCCAGCAGTGGAGGGGAGAGGGGACAGCCCCAGCATTTT	CASSGGERGQPQHF
TRBD2	TRBV2	NA	TRBJ2-1	TGTGCCAGCGCGACTAGCGGGAGTAAAAATGAGCAGTTCTTC	CASATSGSKNEQFF
NA	TRBV20-1	NA	TRBJ1-6	TGCAGTGCTAGTCGGGGAGAGGGAAACTCACCCCTCCACTTT	CSASRGEGNSPLHF
NA	TRBV12-2	NA	TRBJ1-4	TGTGCAAGTCGCTTAAAGGGACAGGTTAATGAAAAACTGTTTTTT	CASRLKGQVNEKLFF
TRBD2	TRBV27	NA	TRBJ2-1	TGTGCCAGCAGTTTACCCGGGAGGGCTGTGGAGCAGTTCTTC	CASSLPGRAVEQFF
TRBD1	TRBV6-2/TRBV6-3	NA	TRBJ1-1	TGTGCCAGCAGTCTACAGGGGGCGTACGGAGCTTTCTTT	CASSLQGAYGAFF
NA	TRBV27	NA	TRBJ1-5	TGTGCCAGCAGTTTAACAGGTAATAGCAATCAGCCCCAGCATTTT	CASSLTGNSNQPQHF
NA	TRBV21-1	NA	TRBJ2-7	TGTGCCCCAGAACCAGGTTACGAGCAGTACTTC	CAPEPGYEQYF
NA	TRBV27	once	TRBJ1-1	TGTGCCAGCAGTTTAATAGGGGGTTCCTCGACTGAAGCTTTCTTT	CASSLIGGSSTEAFF
TRBD1	TRBV3-1/TRBV3-2	NA	TRBJ1-4	TGTGCCAGCAGCCAAGTTGGGACAGGGAATGAAAAACTGTTTTTT	CASSQVGTGNEKLFF
TRBD1	TRBV3-1/TRBV3-2	NA	TRBJ1-1	TGTGCCAGCGACAGGGGCGTAGGTACGGGGAACACTGAAGCTTTCTTT	CASDRGVGTGNTEAFF
TRBD1	TRBV5-6	NA	TRBJ1-5	TGTGCCAGCAGCTTGGCTGGACAGGAACTTAGCAATCAGCCCCAGCATTTT	CASSLAGQELSNQPQHF
TRBD1	TRBV30	NA	TRBJ1-6	TGTGCCTGGAGCCCCCTAGGACAGGGTAACTCACCCCTCCACTTT	CAWSPLGQGNSPLHF
TRBD1	TRBV10-3	NA	TRBJ1-2	TGTGCCATCAGTGATACCGACAGGGAAGGCTACACCTTC	CAISDTDREGYTF